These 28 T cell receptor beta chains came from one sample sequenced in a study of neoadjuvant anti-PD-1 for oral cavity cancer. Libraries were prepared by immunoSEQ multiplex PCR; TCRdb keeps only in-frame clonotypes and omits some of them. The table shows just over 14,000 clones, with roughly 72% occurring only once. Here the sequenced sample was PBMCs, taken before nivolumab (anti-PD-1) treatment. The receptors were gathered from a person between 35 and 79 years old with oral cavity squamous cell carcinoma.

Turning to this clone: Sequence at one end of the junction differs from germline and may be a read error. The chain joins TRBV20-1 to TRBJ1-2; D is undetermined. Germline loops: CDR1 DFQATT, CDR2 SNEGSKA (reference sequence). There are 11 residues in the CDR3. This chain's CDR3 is CSPSDGPDWSF. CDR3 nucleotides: TGCAGTCCTTCGGACGGCCCCGATTGGAGCTTC.

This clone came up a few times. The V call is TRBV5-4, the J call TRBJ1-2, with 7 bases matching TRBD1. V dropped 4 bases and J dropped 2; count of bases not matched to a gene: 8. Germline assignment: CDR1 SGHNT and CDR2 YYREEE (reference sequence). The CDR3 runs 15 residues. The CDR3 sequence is CASSPGQHSNYGYTF. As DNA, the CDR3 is TGTGCCAGCAGCCCGGGACAGCATAGCAACTATGGCTACACCTTC.

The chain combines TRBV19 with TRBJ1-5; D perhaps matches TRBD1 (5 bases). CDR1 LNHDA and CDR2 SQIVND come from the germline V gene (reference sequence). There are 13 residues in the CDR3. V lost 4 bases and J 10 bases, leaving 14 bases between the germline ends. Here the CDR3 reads CASSTTVSDPQHF. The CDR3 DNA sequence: TGTGCCAGTAGTACGACAGTCTCTGACCCCCAGCATTTT. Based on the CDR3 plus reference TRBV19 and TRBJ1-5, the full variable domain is DGGITQSPKYLFRKEGQNVTLSCEQNLNHDAMYWYRQDPGQGLRLIYYSQIVNDFQKGDIAEGYSVSREKKESFPLTVTSAQKNPTAFYLCASSTTVSDPQHFGDGTRLSIL.

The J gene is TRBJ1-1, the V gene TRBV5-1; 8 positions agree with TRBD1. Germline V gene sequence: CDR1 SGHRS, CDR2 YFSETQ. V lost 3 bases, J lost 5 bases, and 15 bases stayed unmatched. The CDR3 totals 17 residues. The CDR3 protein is CASSSQTFGQGSTEAFF. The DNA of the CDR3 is TGCGCCAGCAGCTCACAAACCTTCGGACAGGGAAGTACTGAAGCTTTCTTT.

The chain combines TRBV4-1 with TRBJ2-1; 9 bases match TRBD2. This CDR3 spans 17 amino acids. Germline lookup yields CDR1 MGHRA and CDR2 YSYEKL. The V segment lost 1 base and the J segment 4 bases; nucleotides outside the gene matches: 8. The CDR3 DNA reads TGCGCCAGCAGCCAAGGGGCGGGAGGGCCGCGGTACAATGAGCAGTTCTTC. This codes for CASSQGAGGPRYNEQFF.

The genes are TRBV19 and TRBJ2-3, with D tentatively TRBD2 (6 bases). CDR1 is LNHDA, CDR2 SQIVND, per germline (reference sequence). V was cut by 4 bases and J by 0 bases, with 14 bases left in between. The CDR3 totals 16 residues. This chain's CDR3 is CASSTGRRGSTDTQYF. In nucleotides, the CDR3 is TGTGCCAGTAGTACTGGACGGAGGGGTAGCACAGATACGCAGTATTTT. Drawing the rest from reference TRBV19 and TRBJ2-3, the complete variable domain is DGGITQSPKYLFRKEGQNVTLSCEQNLNHDAMYWYRQDPGQGLRLIYYSQIVNDFQKGDIAEGYSVSREKKESFPLTVTSAQKNPTAFYLCASSTGRRGSTDTQYFGPGTRLTVL.

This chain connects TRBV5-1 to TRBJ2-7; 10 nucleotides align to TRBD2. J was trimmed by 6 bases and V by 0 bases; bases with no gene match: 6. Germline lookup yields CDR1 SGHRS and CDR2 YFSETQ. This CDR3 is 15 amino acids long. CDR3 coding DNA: TGCGCCAGCAGCTTGGCCCTAGCGGGAGAGGGCGAGCAGTACTTC. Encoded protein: CASSLALAGEGEQYF.

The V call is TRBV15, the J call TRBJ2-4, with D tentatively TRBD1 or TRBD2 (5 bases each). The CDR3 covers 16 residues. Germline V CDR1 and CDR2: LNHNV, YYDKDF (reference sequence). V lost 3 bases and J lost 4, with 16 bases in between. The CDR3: CATSSGTPLEKNIQYF. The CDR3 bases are TGTGCCACCAGCAGCGGGACCCCTCTTGAAAAAAACATTCAGTACTTC.

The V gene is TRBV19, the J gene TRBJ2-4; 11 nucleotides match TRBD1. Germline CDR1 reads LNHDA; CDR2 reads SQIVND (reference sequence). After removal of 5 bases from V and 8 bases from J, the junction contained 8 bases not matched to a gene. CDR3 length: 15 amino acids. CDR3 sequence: CASSARTGGRDIQYF. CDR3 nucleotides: TGTGCCAGTAGTGCCCGGACAGGGGGCAGAGACATTCAGTACTTC.

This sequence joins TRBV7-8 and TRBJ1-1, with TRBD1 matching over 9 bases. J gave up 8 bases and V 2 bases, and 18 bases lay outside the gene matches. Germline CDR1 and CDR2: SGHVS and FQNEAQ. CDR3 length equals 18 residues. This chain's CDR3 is CASSLSRGRDRALREAFF. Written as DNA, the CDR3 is TGTGCCAGCAGCTTAAGCCGAGGCCGGGACAGGGCATTGAGGGAAGCTTTCTTT.

The CDR3 DNA is TGTGCCAGCAGTTTTCAGCAGACAGCACAAAATGAAAAACTGTTTTTT. Protein product: CASSFQQTAQNEKLFF. The genes are TRBV28 and TRBJ1-4; D is perhaps TRBD1 (5 bases). V was cut by 3 bases and J by 5 bases, with 16 bases left in between. CDR1 is MDHEN, CDR2 SYDVKM, per germline. This CDR3 is 16 amino acids long. Variable domain in full (rest from reference TRBV28 and TRBJ1-4): DVKVTQSSRYLVKRTGEKVFLECVQDMDHENMFWYRQDPGLGLRLIYFSYDVKMKEKGDIPEGYSVSREKKERFSLILESASTNQTSMYLCASSFQQTAQNEKLFFGSGTQLSVL.

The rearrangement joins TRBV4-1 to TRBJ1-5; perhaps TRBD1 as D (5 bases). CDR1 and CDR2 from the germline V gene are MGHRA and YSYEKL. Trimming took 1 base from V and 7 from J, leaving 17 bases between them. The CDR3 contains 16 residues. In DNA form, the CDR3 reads TGCGCCAGCAGCCAAGGCGGAGGGACGATTGGGCAGCCCCAGCATTTT. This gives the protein CASSQGGGTIGQPQHF.

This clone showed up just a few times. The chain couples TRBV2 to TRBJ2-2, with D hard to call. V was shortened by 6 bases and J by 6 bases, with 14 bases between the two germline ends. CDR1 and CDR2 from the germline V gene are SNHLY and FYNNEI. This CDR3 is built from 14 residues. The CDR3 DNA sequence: TGTGCCAGCAGGCGAAGCTGGTCGTCCGGGGAGCTGTTTTTT. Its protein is CASRRSWSSGELFF.

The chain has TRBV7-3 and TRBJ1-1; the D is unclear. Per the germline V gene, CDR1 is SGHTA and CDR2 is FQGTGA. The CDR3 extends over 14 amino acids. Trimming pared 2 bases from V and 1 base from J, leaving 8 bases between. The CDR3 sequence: CASSLYGTNTEAFF. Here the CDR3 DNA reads TGTGCCAGCAGCTTATACGGTACGAACACTGAAGCTTTCTTT.

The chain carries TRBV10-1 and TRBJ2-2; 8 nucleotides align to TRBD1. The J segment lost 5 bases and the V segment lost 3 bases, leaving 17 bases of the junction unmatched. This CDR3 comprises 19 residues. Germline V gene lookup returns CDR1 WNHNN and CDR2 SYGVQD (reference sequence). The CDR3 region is CASSDSYRGSKSGTGELFF. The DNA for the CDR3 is TGCGCCAGCAGTGATTCGTACAGGGGGTCGAAAAGTGGGACCGGGGAGCTGTTTTTT.

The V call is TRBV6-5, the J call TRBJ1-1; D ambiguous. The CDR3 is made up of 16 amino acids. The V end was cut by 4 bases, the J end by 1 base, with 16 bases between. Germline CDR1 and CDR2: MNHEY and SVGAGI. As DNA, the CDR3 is TGTGCCAGCAGTTCGACAAAGTCTGGGGAGAACACTGAAGCTTTCTTT. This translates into CASSSTKSGENTEAFF.

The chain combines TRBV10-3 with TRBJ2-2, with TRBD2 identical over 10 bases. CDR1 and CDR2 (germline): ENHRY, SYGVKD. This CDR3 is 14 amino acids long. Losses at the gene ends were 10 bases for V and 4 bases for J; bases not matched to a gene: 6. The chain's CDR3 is CATGLATSTGELFF. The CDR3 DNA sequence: TGTGCCACGGGACTAGCGACATCCACCGGGGAGCTGTTTTTT.

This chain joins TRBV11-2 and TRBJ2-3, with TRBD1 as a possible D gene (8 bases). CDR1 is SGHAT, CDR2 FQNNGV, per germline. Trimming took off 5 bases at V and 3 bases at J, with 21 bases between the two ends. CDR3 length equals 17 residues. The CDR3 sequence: CASSRLSGGGGTDTQYF. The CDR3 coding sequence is TGTGCCAGCAGCCGCTTGTCAGGGGGCGGGGGAACAGATACGCAGTATTTT.

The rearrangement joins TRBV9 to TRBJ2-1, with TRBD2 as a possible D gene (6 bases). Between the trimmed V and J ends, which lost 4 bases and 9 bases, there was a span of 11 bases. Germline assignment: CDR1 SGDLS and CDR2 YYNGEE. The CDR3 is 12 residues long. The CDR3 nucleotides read TGTGCCAGCAGCCAAGGAGGGGTTGAGCAGTTCTTC. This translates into CASSQGGVEQFF.

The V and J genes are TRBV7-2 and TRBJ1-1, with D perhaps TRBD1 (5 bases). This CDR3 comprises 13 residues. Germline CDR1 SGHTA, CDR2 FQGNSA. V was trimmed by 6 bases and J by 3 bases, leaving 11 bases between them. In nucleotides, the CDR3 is TGTGCCAGCAGATTCACAGGAGACACTGAAGCTTTCTTT. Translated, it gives CASRFTGDTEAFF. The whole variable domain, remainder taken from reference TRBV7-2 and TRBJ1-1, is GAGVSQSPSNKVTEKGKDVELRCDPISGHTALYWYRQSLGQGLEFLIYFQGNSAPDKSGLPSDRFSAERTGGSVSTLTIQRTQQEDSAVYLCASRFTGDTEAFFGQGTRLTVV.

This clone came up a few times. The CDR3 is CTRSGRYNEQFF. The CDR3 nucleotides are TGCACCAGGAGCGGGAGGTACAATGAGCAGTTCTTC. The chain joins TRBV1 to TRBJ2-1; the D call of TRBD2 is as the table states it, not checked on the DNA. TRBV1 is a pseudogene. The CDR3 runs to 12 residues.

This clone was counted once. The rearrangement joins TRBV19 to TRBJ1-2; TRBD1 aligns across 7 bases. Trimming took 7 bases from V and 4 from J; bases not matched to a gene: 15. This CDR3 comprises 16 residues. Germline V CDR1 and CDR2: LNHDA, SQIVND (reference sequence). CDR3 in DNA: TGTGCCAGTATAAAAAACCCGGGACAGTACCTCTATGGCTACACCTTC. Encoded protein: CASIKNPGQYLYGYTF. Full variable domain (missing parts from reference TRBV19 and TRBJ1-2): DGGITQSPKYLFRKEGQNVTLSCEQNLNHDAMYWYRQDPGQGLRLIYYSQIVNDFQKGDIAEGYSVSREKKESFPLTVTSAQKNPTAFYLCASIKNPGQYLYGYTFGSGTRLTVV.

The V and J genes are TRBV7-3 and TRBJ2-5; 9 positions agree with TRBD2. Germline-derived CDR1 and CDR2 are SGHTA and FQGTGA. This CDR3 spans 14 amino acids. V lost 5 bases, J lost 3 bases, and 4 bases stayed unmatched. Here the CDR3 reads CASSPSGGKETQYF. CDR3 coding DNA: TGTGCCAGCAGCCCCAGCGGGGGGAAAGAGACCCAGTACTTC.

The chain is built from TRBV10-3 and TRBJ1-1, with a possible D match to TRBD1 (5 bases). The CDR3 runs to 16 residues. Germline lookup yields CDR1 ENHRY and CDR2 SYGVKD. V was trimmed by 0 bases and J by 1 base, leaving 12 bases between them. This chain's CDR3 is CAISESYGGGNTEAFF. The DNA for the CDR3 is TGTGCCATCAGTGAGTCTTACGGGGGAGGGAACACTGAAGCTTTCTTT.

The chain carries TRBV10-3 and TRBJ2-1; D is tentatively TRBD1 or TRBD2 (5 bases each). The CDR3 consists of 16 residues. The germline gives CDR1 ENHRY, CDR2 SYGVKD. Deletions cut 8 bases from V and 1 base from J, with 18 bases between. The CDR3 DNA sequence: TGTGCCATCTCTGGTTTCGGCGAGGGGTCCTACAATGAGCAGTTCTTC. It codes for CAISGFGEGSYNEQFF.

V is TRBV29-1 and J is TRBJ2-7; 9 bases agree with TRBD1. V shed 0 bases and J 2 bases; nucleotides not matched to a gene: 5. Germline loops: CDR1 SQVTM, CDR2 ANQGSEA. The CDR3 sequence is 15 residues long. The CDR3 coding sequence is TGCAGCGTTGAAGACGGGACAGGGAAGACCTACGAGCAGTACTTC. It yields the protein CSVEDGTGKTYEQYF.

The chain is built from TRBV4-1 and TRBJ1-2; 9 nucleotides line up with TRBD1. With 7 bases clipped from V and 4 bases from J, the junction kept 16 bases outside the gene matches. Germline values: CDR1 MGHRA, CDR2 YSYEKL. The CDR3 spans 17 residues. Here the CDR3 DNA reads TGCGCCAGCACACCGGGACAGGGAGGAAGGAGGGGCTATGGCTACACCTTC. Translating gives CASTPGQGGRRGYGYTF.

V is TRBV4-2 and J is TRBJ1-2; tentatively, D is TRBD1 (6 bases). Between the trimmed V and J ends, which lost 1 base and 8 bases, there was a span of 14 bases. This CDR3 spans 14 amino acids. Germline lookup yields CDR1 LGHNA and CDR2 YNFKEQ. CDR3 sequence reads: CASSQALGAGGYTF. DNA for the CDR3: TGTGCCAGCAGCCAAGCTCTGGGGGCTGGCGGCTACACCTTC.